The 32 T cell receptor beta chains given below trace back to one sample, sequenced in a study of quantifying T cell responses using KT2 cells. The overall study: RNA was reverse transcribed with TCR alpha and beta constant-region primers.

The cDNA 3' end received a ligated oligonucleotide with a UMI. The first PCR ran around 4 cycles with an equimolar RC1.1 and RC1.2 beta primer mix. TCRdb re-derived calls from the UMI-ligation and nested PCR reads in MiXCR, one entry per CDR3 protein. The sample records more than 55,000 distinct CDR3 sequences, around an eighth being singletons. Material for sequencing was PBMCs spiked with cells of the T cell clone KT2. These receptors came from a human donor.

This clonotype was detected a few times. The chain recombines TRBV29-1 with TRBJ2-2; TRBD2 aligns across 12 bases. The CDR3 is made up of 14 amino acids. Germline V gene data show CDR1 as SQVTM and CDR2 as ANQGSEA. The trim removed 4 bases at V and 7 bases at J, leaving 4 bases unmatched. Here the CDR3 DNA reads TGCAGCGTTGGTCTAGCGGGGGGGAACGGGGAGCTGTTTTTT. It codes for CSVGLAGGNGELFF.

This clonotype was found many times. The chain couples TRBV7-9 to TRBJ2-5; D tentatively reads TRBD1 or TRBD2 (5 bases each). In germline, CDR1 is SEHNR, CDR2 FQNEAQ (reference sequence). The CDR3 consists of 13 residues. V lost 8 bases and J 2 bases, leaving 12 bases between the germline ends. For the CDR3, the DNA is TGTGCCAGCCGTGTGGGGACGCAAGAGACCCAGTACTTC. Its translation: CASRVGTQETQYF.

The chain employs TRBV18 and TRBJ2-1; D is possibly TRBD2 (6 bases). The CDR3 consists of 14 residues. From germline, CDR1 is KGHSH and CDR2 LQKENI. V gave up 2 bases and J gave up 4 bases, with 9 bases separating them. CDR3 nucleotide sequence: TGTGCCAGCTCACCAGCGGGACTTTACAATGAGCAGTTCTTC. Translating it yields CASSPAGLYNEQFF.

The sample holds a few counts of this clonotype. This rearrangement joins TRBV7-6 to TRBJ1-5; weak D call: TRBD1 (6 bases). V dropped 5 bases and J dropped 0 bases, with 20 bases sitting between them. In germline, CDR1 is SGHVS, CDR2 FNYEAQ. The CDR3 totals 18 residues. The CDR3 region is CASSAGGQGEYSNQPQHF. DNA for the CDR3: TGTGCCAGCAGCGCCGGGGGGCAAGGGGAGTATAGCAATCAGCCCCAGCATTTT.

This clonotype came up many times. The chain combines TRBV13 with TRBJ2-7; 10 bases agree with TRBD1. Germline CDR1 PRHDT, CDR2 FYEKMQ (reference sequence). V lost 4 bases and J lost 7; bases outside the gene matches: 7. The CDR3 consists of 14 residues. CDR3: CASSSDRGRGEQYF. In nucleotides, the CDR3 is TGTGCCAGCAGCTCGGACAGGGGGAGAGGAGAGCAGTACTTC.

This clonotype was seen only a few times. The chain uses TRBV29-1 and TRBJ1-1; no clear D gene. Trimming took off 5 bases at V and 4 bases at J, with 17 bases between the two ends. This CDR3 comprises 14 residues. The V gene's germline CDR1 is SQVTM and CDR2 ANQGSEA. The CDR3 nucleotides read TGCAGCGTTCAGAAGACCGAAACGGGCACTGAAGCTTTCTTT. This sequence encodes CSVQKTETGTEAFF.

This clonotype was picked up a small number of times. CDR3 residues: CASNGFTSGVSYNEQFF. The CDR3, as DNA: TGTGCCAGCAACGGGTTTACTAGCGGGGTTTCCTACAATGAGCAGTTCTTC. The chain links TRBV25-1 to TRBJ2-1; TRBD2 agrees at 10 bases. The germline gives CDR1 MGHDK, CDR2 SYGVNS. CDR3 length equals 17 residues. V was clipped by 7 bases and J by 1 base; unmatched bases: 10.

By sample fraction, this clonotype is medium-sized. The chain couples TRBV20-1 to TRBJ2-3, with TRBD2 identical over 15 bases. Germline values: CDR1 DFQATT, CDR2 SNEGSKA (reference sequence). The J segment lost 5 bases and the V segment lost 5 bases, leaving 8 bases of the junction unmatched. The length of the CDR3 is 16 residues. CDR3 protein: CSAQMGTSGGIDTQYF. In nucleotides, the CDR3 is TGCAGTGCTCAAATGGGGACTAGCGGGGGGATAGATACGCAGTATTTT.

This clonotype was seen ten or more times. The chain recombines TRBV7-8 with TRBJ1-5; D gene unclear. In germline, CDR1 is SGHVS, CDR2 FQNEAQ. Between the trimmed V and J ends, which lost 1 base and 5 bases, there was a span of 9 bases. The length of the CDR3 is 14 residues. For the CDR3, the DNA is TGTGCCAGCAGCTTAGTTCCGAGGGATCAGCCCCAGCATTTT. Protein sequence: CASSLVPRDQPQHF.

V is TRBV12-3 or TRBV12-4 and J is TRBJ1-4; 8 bases map to TRBD1. The junction had 2 bases not matched to a gene; V was cut back by 5 bases and J by 3 bases. This CDR3 region has 14 residues. The CDR3 is CASSPTGANEKLFF. CDR3 bases: TGTGCCAGCAGTCCGACAGGGGCTAATGAAAAACTGTTTTTT.

This clonotype was seen only a few times. The rearrangement links TRBV14 to TRBJ1-2; a possible D gene is TRBD1 (5 bases). CDR1 is SGHDN and CDR2 is FVKESK in the germline V gene. The CDR3 loop spans 19 amino acids. Trimming cost V 4 bases and J 2 bases, with 26 bases left between them. CDR3 amino acids: CASSPPGAIMGYLNYGYTF. For the CDR3, the DNA is TGTGCCAGCAGCCCCCCCGGGGCCATAATGGGCTACTTAAACTATGGCTACACCTTC.

The chain is built from TRBV28 and TRBJ2-7; D remains unclear. The V end was cut by 3 bases, the J end by 1 base, with 13 bases between. Germline V gene data show CDR1 as MDHEN and CDR2 as SYDVKM. The CDR3 is made up of 15 amino acids. The CDR3 DNA sequence: TGTGCCAGCAGTTTCCCCGGCTCAGAATCCTACGAGCAGTACTTC. Its protein product is CASSFPGSESYEQYF.

The genes are TRBV11-3 and TRBJ1-3; the D is unclear. Germline V gene sequence: CDR1 SGHNT, CDR2 YENEEA. The length of the CDR3 is 16 residues. Trimming cost V 3 bases and J 0 bases, with 12 bases left between them. Here the CDR3 reads CASSLYRMVSGNTIYF. The CDR3 coding sequence is TGTGCCAGCAGCTTGTATCGTATGGTCTCTGGAAACACCATATATTTT.

This clonotype was counted a few times. V usage is TRBV7-8 and J usage is TRBJ2-1, with a weak D call TRBD2 (5 bases). Germline assignment: CDR1 SGHVS and CDR2 FQNEAQ. V was pared by 6 bases and J by 7 bases, with 19 bases between. The CDR3 length is 15 residues. The DNA of the CDR3 is TGTGCCAGCAGTCCACTAAGGGAGAGAAGAAATGAGCAGTTCTTC. It encodes CASSPLRERRNEQFF.

The chain recombines TRBV5-5 with TRBJ1-6, with 7 bases lining up with TRBD1. CDR1 SGHKS and CDR2 YYEKEE come from the germline V gene (reference sequence). The junction had 7 bases not matched to a gene; V was cut back by 6 bases and J by 7 bases. This CDR3 spans 14 amino acids. Here the CDR3 DNA reads TGTGCCAGCACCTCCACAGGGGTCAATTCACCCCTCCACTTT. This translates into CASTSTGVNSPLHF. The whole variable domain, remainder taken from reference TRBV5-5 and TRBJ1-6, is DAGVTQSPTHLIKTRGQQVTLRCSPISGHKSVSWYQQVLGQGPQFIFQYYEKEERGRGNFPDRFSARQFPNYSSELNVNALLLGDSALYLCASTSTGVNSPLHFGNGTRLTVT.

This clonotype was picked up a small number of times. V and J are TRBV5-1 and TRBJ2-7; D not resolved. There are 13 residues in the CDR3. Trimming removed 2 bases at V and 3 bases at J, with 9 bases between. Germline CDR1 reads SGHRS; CDR2 reads YFSETQ. CDR3 in amino acids: CASSFTGFYEQYF. CDR3 sequence (DNA): TGCGCCAGCAGCTTCACTGGGTTCTACGAGCAGTACTTC.

This clonotype was recorded a few times. The V call is TRBV5-6, the J call TRBJ2-2; D is perhaps TRBD1 or TRBD2 (5 bases each). The length of the CDR3 is 14 residues. V was cut by 4 bases and J by 7 bases, with 14 bases left in between. The germline CDR1 and CDR2 sequences are SGHDT and YYEEEE. CDR3 amino acids: CASSTRDGIGELFF. The CDR3 DNA sequence: TGTGCCAGCAGCACCCGGGACGGAATCGGGGAGCTGTTTTTT.

A few counts support this clonotype. V usage is TRBV20-1 and J usage is TRBJ1-4; 8 positions agree with TRBD1. CDR3 length: 11 residues. The germline CDR1 and CDR2 sequences are DFQATT and SNEGSKA (reference sequence). V shed 5 bases and J 8 bases; nucleotides not matched to a gene: 1. The CDR3 DNA sequence: TGCAGTGCTTGGACAGGGGAAAAACTGTTTTTT. As protein: CSAWTGEKLFF.

A few counts support this clonotype. The genes are TRBV20-1 and TRBJ2-3, with a possible D match to TRBD2 (6 bases). Germline loops: CDR1 DFQATT, CDR2 SNEGSKA (reference sequence). This CDR3 region has 14 residues. V was cut by 5 bases and J by 4 bases, with 16 bases left in between. CDR3 in DNA: TGCAGTGCTCCTATGGAGGGATGGTCAGATACGCAGTATTTT. Amino acid sequence: CSAPMEGWSDTQYF.

The chain links TRBV2 to TRBJ2-7; D remains ambiguous. Germline-derived CDR1 and CDR2 are SNHLY and FYNNEI. V was trimmed by 3 bases and J by 4 bases, leaving 7 bases between them. This CDR3 is 12 amino acids long. This chain's CDR3 is CASSDVRYEQYF. The CDR3 bases are TGTGCCAGCAGTGACGTCAGGTACGAGCAGTACTTC.

In its sample, this clonotype was seen a few times. The chain is built from TRBV14 and TRBJ2-7; D is possibly TRBD1 or TRBD2 (5 bases each). CDR1 is SGHDN, CDR2 FVKESK, per germline. The CDR3 length is 15 residues. Trimming stripped 1 base from V and 1 base from J, with 11 bases between. The CDR3 sequence: CASSQGWGKSYEQYF. The DNA of the CDR3 is TGTGCCAGCAGCCAAGGGTGGGGGAAGTCCTACGAGCAGTACTTC.

This clonotype was detected many times. The V call is TRBV6-2 or TRBV6-3, the J call TRBJ2-5; 8 nucleotides match TRBD2. This CDR3 spans 16 amino acids. CDR1 is MNHEY, CDR2 SVGEGT, per germline. Trimming removed 5 bases from V and 6 bases from J; junction bases left unmatched: 14. The chain's CDR3 is CASSRGSSGPGKTQYF. CDR3 in DNA: TGTGCCAGCAGTAGGGGATCTAGCGGGCCCGGCAAGACCCAGTACTTC.

The V gene is TRBV20-1, the J gene TRBJ2-7; D possibly matches TRBD1 or TRBD2 (6 bases each). With 2 bases removed from V and 3 bases from J, the gap between germline ends came to 20 bases. CDR1 is DFQATT and CDR2 is SNEGSKA in the germline V gene (reference sequence). The CDR3 is 16 residues long. CDR3 amino acids: CSARTLRGRGDYEQYF. The CDR3 coding sequence is TGCAGTGCTAGAACCCTTCGGGGGCGAGGGGACTACGAGCAGTACTTC.

The chain couples TRBV10-3 to TRBJ2-1; D not certain. The V gene's germline CDR1 is ENHRY and CDR2 SYGVKD. V dropped 3 bases and J dropped 8 bases, with 11 bases sitting between them. The CDR3 spans 13 residues. The CDR3 DNA reads TGTGCCATCAGTGAATCCCTCTCGGATGAGCAGTTCTTC. It is translated as CAISESLSDEQFF.

This clonotype appeared a few times. The V and J genes are TRBV30 and TRBJ2-5; D gene uncertain. Germline V gene sequence: CDR1 GTSNPN, CDR2 SVGIG (reference sequence). The CDR3 length is 17 residues. The V and J ends lost 2 bases and 2 bases respectively, with 21 bases between them. The CDR3 DNA reads as TGTGCCTGGAGTCCCAAATCGGGCGCTGGGAAACAAGAGACCCAGTACTTC. It codes for CAWSPKSGAGKQETQYF.

In its sample, this clonotype was seen a few times. The chain combines TRBV7-3 with TRBJ2-1; D unresolved. This CDR3 region has 11 residues. Germline-derived CDR1 and CDR2 are SGHTA and FQGTGA. Trimming took off 0 bases at V and 7 bases at J, with 1 base between the two ends. Here the CDR3 reads CASSLTNEQFF. The CDR3 region has the DNA TGTGCCAGCAGCTTAACGAATGAGCAGTTCTTC.

This clonotype was detected a few times. The chain employs TRBV6-1 and TRBJ2-5; no firm D call. This CDR3 has 12 amino acids. V lost 7 bases and J 4 bases, leaving 10 bases between the germline ends. Looked up from germline, CDR1 is MNHNS and CDR2 is SASEGT. This CDR3 is CASKGPGETQYF. Written as DNA, the CDR3 is TGTGCCAGCAAAGGACCCGGAGAGACCCAGTACTTC.

This chain joins TRBV7-9 and TRBJ2-5; perhaps TRBD1 as D (6 bases). V was shortened by 5 bases and J by 5 bases, with 21 bases between the two germline ends. This CDR3 is built from 16 residues. Germline V gives CDR1 SEHNR, CDR2 FQNEAQ (reference sequence). CDR3 in DNA: TGTGCCAGCAGCGAATATTCAGGGGTAAAGGAGGAGACCCAGTACTTC. It codes for CASSEYSGVKEETQYF.

In this sample, this clonotype turned up a few times. The chain combines TRBV20-1 with TRBJ2-7; TRBD1 matches at 12 bases. This CDR3 has 15 residues. V trimming: 2 bases; J trimming: 7 bases; junction bases outside the gene matches: 9. Germline V lookup: CDR1 DFQATT, CDR2 SNEGSKA (reference sequence). CDR3 sequence (DNA): TGCAGTGCTAGACACCCGGGACAGGGGGCGCGGGAGCAGTACTTC. This translates into CSARHPGQGAREQYF.

The chain combines TRBV2 with TRBJ1-2; perhaps TRBD1 as D (6 bases). This CDR3 is built from 13 residues. Germline V gene sequence: CDR1 SNHLY, CDR2 FYNNEI. With 10 bases removed from V and 6 bases from J, the gap between germline ends came to 18 bases. This CDR3 is CATMDRPRHGYTF. The CDR3 DNA is TGTGCCACCATGGACAGACCTCGTCATGGCTACACCTTC.

This clonotype occurred many times. This chain joins TRBV25-1 and TRBJ2-5; D remains ambiguous. V lost 2 bases, J lost 0 bases, and 13 bases lay in between. The CDR3 is made up of 16 amino acids. Germline CDR1 and CDR2: MGHDK and SYGVNS. The CDR3 region is CASSESWVGNQETQYF. CDR3 in DNA: TGTGCCAGCAGTGAAAGTTGGGTGGGGAACCAAGAGACCCAGTACTTC.

The chain links TRBV7-6 to TRBJ2-7; 10 bases align to TRBD1. The CDR3 is made up of 13 amino acids. Germline CDR1 reads SGHVS; CDR2 reads FNYEAQ. The junction had 2 bases not matched to a gene; V was cut back by 6 bases and J by 3 bases. The CDR3 is CASSRTGGYEQYF. The CDR3 nucleotides read TGTGCCAGCAGTAGGACAGGGGGCTACGAGCAGTACTTC.